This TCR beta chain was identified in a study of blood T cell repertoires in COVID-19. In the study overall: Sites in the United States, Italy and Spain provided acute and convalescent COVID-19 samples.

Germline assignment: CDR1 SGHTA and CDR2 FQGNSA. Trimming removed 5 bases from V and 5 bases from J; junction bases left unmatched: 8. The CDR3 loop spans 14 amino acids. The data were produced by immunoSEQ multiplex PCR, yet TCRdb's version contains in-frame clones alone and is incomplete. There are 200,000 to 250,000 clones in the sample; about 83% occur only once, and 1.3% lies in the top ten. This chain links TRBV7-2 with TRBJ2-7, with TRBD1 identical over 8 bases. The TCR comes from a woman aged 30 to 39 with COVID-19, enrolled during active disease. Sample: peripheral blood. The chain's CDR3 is CASSVTGGSHEQYF. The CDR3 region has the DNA TGTGCCAGCAGCGTTACAGGGGGTTCCCACGAGCAGTACTTC.